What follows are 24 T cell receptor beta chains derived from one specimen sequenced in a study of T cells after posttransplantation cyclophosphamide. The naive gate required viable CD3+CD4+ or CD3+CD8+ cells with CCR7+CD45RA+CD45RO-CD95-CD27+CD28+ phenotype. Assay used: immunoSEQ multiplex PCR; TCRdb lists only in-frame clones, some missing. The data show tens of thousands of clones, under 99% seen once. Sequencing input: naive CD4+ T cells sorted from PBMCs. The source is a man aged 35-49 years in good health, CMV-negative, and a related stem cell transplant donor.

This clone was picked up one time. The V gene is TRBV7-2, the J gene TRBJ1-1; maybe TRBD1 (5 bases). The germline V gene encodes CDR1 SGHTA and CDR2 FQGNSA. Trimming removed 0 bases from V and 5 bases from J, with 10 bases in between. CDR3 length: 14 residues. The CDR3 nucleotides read TGTGCCAGCAGCTTAGCCCCGACAGCGACTGAAGCTTTCTTT. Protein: CASSLAPTATEAFF.

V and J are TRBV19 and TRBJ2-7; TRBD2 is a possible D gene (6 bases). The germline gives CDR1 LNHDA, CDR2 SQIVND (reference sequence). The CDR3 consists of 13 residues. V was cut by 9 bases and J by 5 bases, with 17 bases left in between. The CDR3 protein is CASASVGTDEQYF. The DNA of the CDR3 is TGTGCCAGCGCTAGCGTGGGGACCGACGAGCAGTACTTC.

This CDR3 is CASSFGGTTTDTQYF. CDR3 bases: TGTGCCAGCAGCTTCGGCGGAACCACCACAGATACGCAGTATTTT. This sequence joins TRBV7-2 and TRBJ2-3; D gene unclear. CDR1 and CDR2 from the germline V gene are SGHTA and FQGNSA. The CDR3 totals 15 residues. V was clipped by 3 bases and J by 2 bases, with 12 bases between them.

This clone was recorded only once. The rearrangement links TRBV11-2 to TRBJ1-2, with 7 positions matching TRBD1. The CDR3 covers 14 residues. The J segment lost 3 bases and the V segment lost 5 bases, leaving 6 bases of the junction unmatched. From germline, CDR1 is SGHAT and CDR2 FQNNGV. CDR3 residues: CASSREGAYYGYTF. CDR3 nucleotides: TGTGCCAGCAGCAGAGAGGGGGCCTACTATGGCTACACCTTC.

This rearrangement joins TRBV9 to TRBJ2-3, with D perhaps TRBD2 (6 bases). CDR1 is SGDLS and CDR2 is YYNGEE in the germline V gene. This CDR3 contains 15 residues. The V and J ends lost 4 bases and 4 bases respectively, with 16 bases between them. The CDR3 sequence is CASSPRLGLSDTQYF. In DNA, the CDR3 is TGTGCCAGCAGCCCCCGACTGGGACTTTCAGATACGCAGTATTTT.

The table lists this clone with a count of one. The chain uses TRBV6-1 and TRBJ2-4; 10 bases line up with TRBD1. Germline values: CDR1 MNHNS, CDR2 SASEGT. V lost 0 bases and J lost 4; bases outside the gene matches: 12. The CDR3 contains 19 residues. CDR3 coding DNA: TGTGCCAGCAGTGAAGCGAGACAGGGGGCCCGGGGTGCAAAAAACATTCAGTACTTC. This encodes CASSEARQGARGAKNIQYF.

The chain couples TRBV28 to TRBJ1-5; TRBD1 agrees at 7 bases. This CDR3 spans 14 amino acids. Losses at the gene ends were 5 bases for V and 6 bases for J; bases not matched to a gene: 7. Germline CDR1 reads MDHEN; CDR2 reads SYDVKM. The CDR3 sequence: CASSPQGVRQPQHF. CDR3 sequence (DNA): TGTGCCAGCAGTCCCCAGGGGGTTCGTCAGCCCCAGCATTTT.

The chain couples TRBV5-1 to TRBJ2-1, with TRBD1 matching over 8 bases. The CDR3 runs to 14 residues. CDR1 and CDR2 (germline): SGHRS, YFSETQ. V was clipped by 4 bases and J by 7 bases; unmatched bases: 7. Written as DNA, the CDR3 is TGCGCCAGCAGCCCGGGACAGGATGGGAATGAGCAGTTCTTC. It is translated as CASSPGQDGNEQFF.

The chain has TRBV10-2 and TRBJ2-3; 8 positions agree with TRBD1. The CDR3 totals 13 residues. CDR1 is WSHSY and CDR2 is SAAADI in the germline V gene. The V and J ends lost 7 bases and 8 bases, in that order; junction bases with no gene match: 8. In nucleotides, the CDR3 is TGCGCCAGCATTCCGGGAACAGGGGGTACGCAGTATTTT. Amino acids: CASIPGTGGTQYF.

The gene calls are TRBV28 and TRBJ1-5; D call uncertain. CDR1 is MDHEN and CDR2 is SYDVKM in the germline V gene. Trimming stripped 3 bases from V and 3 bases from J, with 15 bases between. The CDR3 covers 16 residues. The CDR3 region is CASSFPGGGNNQPQHF. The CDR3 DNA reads TGTGCCAGCAGTTTTCCCGGAGGAGGGAACAATCAGCCCCAGCATTTT.

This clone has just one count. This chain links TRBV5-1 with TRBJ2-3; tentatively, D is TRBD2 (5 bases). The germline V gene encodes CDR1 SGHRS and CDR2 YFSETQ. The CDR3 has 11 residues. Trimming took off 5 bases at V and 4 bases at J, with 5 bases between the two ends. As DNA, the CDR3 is TGCGCCAGCAGGGAGGCAGATACGCAGTATTTT. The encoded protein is CASREADTQYF.

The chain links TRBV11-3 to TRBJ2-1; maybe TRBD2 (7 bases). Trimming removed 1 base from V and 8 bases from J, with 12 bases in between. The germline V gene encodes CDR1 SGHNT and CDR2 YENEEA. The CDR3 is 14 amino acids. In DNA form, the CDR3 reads TGTGCCAGCAGCTTAGGGAGGGGGGGAGATGAGCAGTTCTTC. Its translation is CASSLGRGGDEQFF.

CDR3 in amino acids: CASSFGANTGELFF. Written as DNA, the CDR3 is TGCGCCAGCAGTTTTGGAGCGAACACCGGGGAGCTGTTTTTT. V usage is TRBV5-1 and J usage is TRBJ2-2, with unresolved D. The CDR3 consists of 14 residues. The ends were cut back, 5 bases at V and 0 bases at J, with 8 bases in the middle. The germline CDR1 and CDR2 sequences are SGHRS and YFSETQ.

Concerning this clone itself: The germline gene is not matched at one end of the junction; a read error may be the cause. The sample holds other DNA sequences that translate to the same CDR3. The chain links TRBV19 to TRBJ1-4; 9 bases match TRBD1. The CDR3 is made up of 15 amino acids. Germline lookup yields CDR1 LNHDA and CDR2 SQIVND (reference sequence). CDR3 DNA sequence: TGCGCCAGTAGTAGCGGGACAGGGTCACTGGAAAAACTGTTTTTT. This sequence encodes CASSSGTGSLEKLFF. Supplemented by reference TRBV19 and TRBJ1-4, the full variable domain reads DGGITQSPKYLFRKEGQNVTLSCEQNLNHDAMYWYRQDPGQGLRLIYYSQIVNDFQKGDIAEGYSVSREKKESFPLTVTSAQKNPTAFYLCASSSGTGSLEKLFFGSGTQLSVL.

CDR3 sequence: CASSRQGVETQYF. CDR3 DNA sequence: TGCGCCAGCAGCCGACAGGGCGTTGAGACCCAGTACTTC. V is TRBV5-1 and J is TRBJ2-5, with TRBD1 identical over 7 bases. With 4 bases clipped from V and 5 bases from J, the junction kept 5 bases outside the gene matches. CDR1 SGHRS and CDR2 YFSETQ come from the germline V gene. This CDR3 is 13 amino acids long.

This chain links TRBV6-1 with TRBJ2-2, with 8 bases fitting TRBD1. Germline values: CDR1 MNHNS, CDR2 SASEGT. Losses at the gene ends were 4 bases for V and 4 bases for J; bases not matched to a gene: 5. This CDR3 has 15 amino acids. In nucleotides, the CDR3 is TGTGCCAGCAGTGGACGGACAGGGACCACCGGGGAGCTGTTTTTT. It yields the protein CASSGRTGTTGELFF.

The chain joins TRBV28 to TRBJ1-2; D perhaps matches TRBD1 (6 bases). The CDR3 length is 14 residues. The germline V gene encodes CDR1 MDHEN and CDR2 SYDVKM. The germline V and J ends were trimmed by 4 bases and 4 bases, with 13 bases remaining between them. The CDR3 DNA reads TGTGCCAGCAGTTCTTGGCAGGGGCCCTATGGCTACACCTTC. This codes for CASSSWQGPYGYTF.

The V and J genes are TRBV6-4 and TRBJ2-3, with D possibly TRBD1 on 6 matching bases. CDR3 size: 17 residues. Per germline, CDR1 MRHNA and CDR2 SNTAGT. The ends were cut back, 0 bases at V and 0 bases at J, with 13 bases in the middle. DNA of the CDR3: TGTGCCAGCAGTGACTCGAAGGGGGTAGGAAGCACAGATACGCAGTATTTT. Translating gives CASSDSKGVGSTDTQYF.

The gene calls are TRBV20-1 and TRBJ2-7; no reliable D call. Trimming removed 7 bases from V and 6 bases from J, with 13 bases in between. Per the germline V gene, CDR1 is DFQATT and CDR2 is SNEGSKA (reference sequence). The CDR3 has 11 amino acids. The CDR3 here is CSVPQHSEQYF. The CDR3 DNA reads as TGCAGTGTCCCACAGCACTCCGAGCAGTACTTC.

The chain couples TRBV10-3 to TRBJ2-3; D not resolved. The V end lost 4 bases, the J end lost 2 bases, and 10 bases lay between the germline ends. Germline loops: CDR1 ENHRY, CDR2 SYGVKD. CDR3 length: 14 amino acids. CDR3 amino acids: CAISVQADTDTQYF. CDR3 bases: TGTGCCATCAGTGTTCAGGCCGACACAGATACGCAGTATTTT.

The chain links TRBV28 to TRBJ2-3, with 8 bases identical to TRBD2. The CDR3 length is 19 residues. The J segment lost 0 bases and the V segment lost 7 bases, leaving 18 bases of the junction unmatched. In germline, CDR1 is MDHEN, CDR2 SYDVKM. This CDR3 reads CASNFRSRLGRASTDTQYF. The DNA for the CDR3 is TGTGCCAGCAACTTCCGTTCCCGCCTCGGGAGGGCGAGCACAGATACGCAGTATTTT. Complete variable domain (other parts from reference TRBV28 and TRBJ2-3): DVKVTQSSRYLVKRTGEKVFLECVQDMDHENMFWYRQDPGLGLRLIYFSYDVKMKEKGDIPEGYSVSREKKERFSLILESASTNQTSMYLCASNFRSRLGRASTDTQYFGPGTRLTVL.

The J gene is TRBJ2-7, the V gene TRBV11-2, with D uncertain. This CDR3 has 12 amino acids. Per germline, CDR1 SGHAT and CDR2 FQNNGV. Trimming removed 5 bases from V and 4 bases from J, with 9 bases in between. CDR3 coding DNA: TGTGCCAGCAGCCAGAGCAGGTACGAGCAGTACTTC. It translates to CASSQSRYEQYF.

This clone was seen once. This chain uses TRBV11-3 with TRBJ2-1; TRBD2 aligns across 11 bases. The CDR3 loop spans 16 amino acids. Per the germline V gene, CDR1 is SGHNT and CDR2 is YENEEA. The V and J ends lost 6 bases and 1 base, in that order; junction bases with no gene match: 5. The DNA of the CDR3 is TGTGCCAGCAGTCTTAGACTAGCGGGATCCTACAATGAGCAGTTCTTC. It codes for CASSLRLAGSYNEQFF. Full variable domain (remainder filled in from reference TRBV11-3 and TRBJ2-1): EAGVVQSPRYKIIEKKQPVAFWCNPISGHNTLYWYLQNLGQGPELLIRYENEEAVDDSQLPKDRFSAERLKGVDSTLKIQPAELGDSAVYLCASSLRLAGSYNEQFFGPGTRLTVL.

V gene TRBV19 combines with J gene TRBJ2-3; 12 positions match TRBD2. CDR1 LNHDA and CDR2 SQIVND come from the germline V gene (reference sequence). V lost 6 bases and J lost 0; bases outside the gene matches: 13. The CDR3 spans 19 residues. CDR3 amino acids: CASRKLWASGRASTDTQYF. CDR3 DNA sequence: TGTGCCAGTAGGAAACTTTGGGCTAGCGGGAGGGCTAGCACAGATACGCAGTATTTT.